What follows are 21 T cell receptor beta chains derived from one specimen sequenced in a study of siplizumab effects on memory and regulatory T cells. What these receptors recognize is not known. Profiled with immunoSEQ multiplex PCR; TCRdb holds only in-frame clones, not every one. The sample lists roughly 18,000 clones, approximately 46% seen once, with around 5% in the top ten. Coculturing of the mixed lymphocyte reaction cells was performed at 37°C for 6 days. Sequenced material: CFSE-low (dividing) CD4+ T cells sorted from an allogeneic mixed lymphocyte reaction. The receptors were gathered from a human donor in good health; the cells came from an allogeneic mixed lymphocyte reaction.

By proportion, this clone is medium-sized. This chain uses TRBV28 with TRBJ1-5; TRBD1 might be the D (5 bases). Trimming stripped 5 bases from V and 7 bases from J, with 15 bases between. Germline CDR1 is MDHEN and CDR2 is SYDVKM. The CDR3 has 14 residues. This chain's CDR3 is CASSRSIQGQPQHF. The CDR3 nucleotides read TGTGCCAGCAGTCGATCTATTCAGGGCCAGCCCCAGCATTTT.

The chain carries TRBV2 and TRBJ2-2; D is unclear. CDR1 and CDR2 from the germline V gene are SNHLY and FYNNEI. The length of the CDR3 is 12 residues. V was trimmed by 6 bases and J by 1 base, leaving 3 bases between them. This CDR3 is CASSQNTGELFF. CDR3 DNA: TGTGCCAGCAGCCAGAACACCGGGGAGCTGTTTTTT.

Here the CDR3 DNA reads TGTGCCTGGAGTCCCGGGACTAGCGGGGGCACAGATACGCAGTATTTT. It codes for CAWSPGTSGGTDTQYF. The V gene is TRBV30, the J gene TRBJ2-3, with 13 bases that match TRBD2. V was pared by 2 bases and J by 1 base, with 3 bases of the junction left unmatched. Germline CDR1 reads GTSNPN; CDR2 reads SVGIG (reference sequence). The CDR3 totals 16 residues.

V usage is TRBV25-1 and J usage is TRBJ1-1; D unclear. V was cut by 9 bases and J by 6 bases, with 17 bases left in between. CDR1 and CDR2 from the germline V gene are MGHDK and SYGVNS. This CDR3 spans 13 amino acids. The CDR3 is CARPPVGGPEAFF. CDR3 in DNA: TGTGCCAGGCCCCCCGTCGGCGGCCCTGAAGCTTTCTTT.

The genes are TRBV7-3 and TRBJ2-3, with D perhaps matching TRBD1 or TRBD2 (5 bases each). Trimming took off 5 bases at V and 3 bases at J, with 12 bases between the two ends. Looked up from germline, CDR1 is SGHTA and CDR2 is FQGTGA. The CDR3 runs 14 residues. The CDR3 region has the DNA TGTGCCAGCAGCCCCGGGGCTGGGACAGATACGCAGTATTTT. Its translation is CASSPGAGTDTQYF.

The rearrangement joins TRBV28 to TRBJ1-4; possible D gene TRBD1, 6 bases. Germline-derived CDR1 and CDR2 are MDHEN and SYDVKM. The CDR3 consists of 12 residues. The V end lost 8 bases, the J end lost 9 bases, and 13 bases lay between the germline ends. The CDR3 DNA reads TGTGCCAGCCGGGCAGGGGCTCAAAAACTGTTTTTT. The encoded protein is CASRAGAQKLFF.

This clone was counted between two and nine times. The chain combines TRBV7-2 with TRBJ2-5; 7 bases are a match to TRBD2. With 3 bases clipped from V and 5 bases from J, the junction kept 6 bases outside the gene matches. CDR1 and CDR2 from the germline V gene are SGHTA and FQGNSA. The CDR3 is 14 amino acids. Here the CDR3 DNA reads TGTGCCAGCAGCTTTCAGCGGGGTTTCGAGACCCAGTACTTC. It yields the protein CASSFQRGFETQYF.

The gene calls are TRBV4-3 and TRBJ2-2, with TRBD1 matching over 8 bases. The CDR3 spans 15 residues. The V segment lost 4 bases and the J segment 3 bases; nucleotides outside the gene matches: 4. In germline, CDR1 is LGHNA, CDR2 YSLEER. The CDR3: CASSRGQDYTGELFF. The CDR3 coding sequence is TGCGCCAGCAGCCGGGGACAGGACTACACCGGGGAGCTGTTTTTT.

The table lists this clone with a few counts. The chain carries TRBV28 and TRBJ2-3, with TRBD2 matching 11 bases. The germline gives CDR1 MDHEN, CDR2 SYDVKM. This CDR3 has 14 residues. The V segment lost 6 bases and the J segment 4 bases; nucleotides outside the gene matches: 3. The CDR3, as DNA: TGTGCCAGCAGGGCTAGCGGGGGGTCAGATACGCAGTATTTT. Its translation is CASRASGGSDTQYF.

V is TRBV6-6 and J is TRBJ2-1, with D perhaps given as TRBD1 or TRBD2 (5 bases each). This CDR3 contains 13 residues. V was clipped by 6 bases and J by 15 bases, with 21 bases between them. Per germline, CDR1 MNHNY and CDR2 SVGAGI (reference sequence). The CDR3 sequence: CASRDPDQGPLFF. The DNA of the CDR3 is TGTGCCAGCAGGGATCCCGATCAGGGACCTTTGTTCTTC.

The V gene is TRBV19, the J gene TRBJ1-1, with D hard to call. V lost 0 bases to trimming and J lost 10 bases, with 12 bases between them. Germline lookup yields CDR1 LNHDA and CDR2 SQIVND (reference sequence). This CDR3 has 13 residues. This chain's CDR3 is CASSIDPGVGAFF. CDR3 coding DNA: TGTGCCAGTAGTATAGATCCCGGGGTTGGAGCTTTCTTT.

V is TRBV6-6 and J is TRBJ2-5; 7 bases are shared with TRBD2. The J call may be incorrect, as the DNA end agrees better with TRBJ2-7. Per germline, CDR1 MNHNY and CDR2 SVGAGI (reference sequence). This CDR3 is 14 amino acids long. Here the CDR3 DNA reads TGTGCCAGCAGCCCCGGGGGGACTCACTACGAGCAGTACTTC. It specifies CASSPGGTHYEQYF.

This chain links TRBV10-3 with TRBJ2-7; 7 nucleotides match TRBD2. This CDR3 has 12 residues. Trimming cost V 6 bases and J 6 bases; bases outside gene matches: 5. Germline loops: CDR1 ENHRY, CDR2 SYGVKD. CDR3 in DNA: TGTGCCATCAGCTCAACTAGCGCCGAGCAGTACTTC. Encoded protein: CAISSTSAEQYF.

The chain recombines TRBV18 with TRBJ1-2, with 9 bases aligning to TRBD1. Germline V gene data show CDR1 as KGHSH and CDR2 as LQKENI. The CDR3 loop spans 13 amino acids. Trimming removed 4 bases from V and 11 bases from J; junction bases left unmatched: 8. The CDR3 DNA is TGTGCCAGCTCACAACAGACAGGGGGAAATTACACCTTC. Amino acid sequence: CASSQQTGGNYTF.

The chain has TRBV6-5 and TRBJ1-1; D may be TRBD1 (5 bases). The V gene's germline CDR1 is MNHEY and CDR2 SVGAGI. V dropped 6 bases and J dropped 1 base, with 9 bases sitting between them. The CDR3 is 13 amino acids. CDR3 in amino acids: CASRPTGNTEAFF. DNA of the CDR3: TGTGCCAGCAGGCCCACAGGGAACACTGAAGCTTTCTTT.

This chain joins TRBV27 and TRBJ1-4, with D unresolved. The CDR3 covers 14 residues. CDR1 MNHEY and CDR2 SMNVEV come from the germline V gene (reference sequence). The ends were cut back, 6 bases at V and 3 bases at J, with 11 bases in the middle. In nucleotides, the CDR3 is TGTGCCAGCAGCCAATACAGTGCTAATGAAAAACTGTTTTTT. This gives the protein CASSQYSANEKLFF.

The gene calls are TRBV29-1 and TRBJ2-5; D is possibly TRBD1 (5 bases). Looked up from germline, CDR1 is SQVTM and CDR2 is ANQGSEA. The CDR3 runs 14 residues. With 4 bases removed from V and 4 bases from J, the gap between germline ends came to 16 bases. This chain's CDR3 is CSVAPQGARETQYF. The DNA of the CDR3 is TGCAGCGTTGCGCCACAAGGGGCGAGAGAGACCCAGTACTTC.

The chain carries TRBV27 and TRBJ1-4; D gene unclear. This CDR3 has 14 amino acids. V lost 3 bases, J lost 8 bases, and 13 bases lay in between. The germline CDR1 and CDR2 sequences are MNHEY and SMNVEV (reference sequence). CDR3 protein: CASSFLGSGEKLFF. CDR3 bases: TGTGCCAGCAGTTTTTTGGGTTCTGGAGAAAAACTGTTTTTT.

This clone was found a few times. The gene calls are TRBV30 and TRBJ1-3, with TRBD1 identical over 11 bases. J gave up 0 bases and V 0 bases, and 10 bases lay outside the gene matches. This CDR3 comprises 19 residues. From germline, CDR1 is GTSNPN and CDR2 SVGIG (reference sequence). For the CDR3, the DNA is TGTGCCTGGAGTGTACTGGGGACAGGGGGTTTATACTCTGGAAACACCATATATTTT. It specifies CAWSVLGTGGLYSGNTIYF.

J is TRBJ1-5 and V is TRBV18, with D tentatively TRBD1 (6 bases). Trimming stripped 2 bases from V and 4 bases from J, with 15 bases between. CDR1 is KGHSH and CDR2 is LQKENI in the germline V gene. The CDR3 covers 16 residues. In DNA, the CDR3 is TGTGCCAGCTCACCAGTCGCCGGGGACACGAATCAGCCCCAGCATTTT. Encoded protein: CASSPVAGDTNQPQHF.

This clone is medium-sized (0.01 to 0.1%) by share. The chain is built from TRBV2 and TRBJ2-7, with D tentatively TRBD1 or TRBD2 (6 bases each). The V and J ends lost 8 bases and 6 bases respectively, with 17 bases between them. This CDR3 has 13 residues. Germline assignment: CDR1 SNHLY and CDR2 FYNNEI. The CDR3 coding sequence is TGTGCCAGCGTGAGGGGGACCGGGGGCGAGCAGTACTTC. It codes for CASVRGTGGEQYF.